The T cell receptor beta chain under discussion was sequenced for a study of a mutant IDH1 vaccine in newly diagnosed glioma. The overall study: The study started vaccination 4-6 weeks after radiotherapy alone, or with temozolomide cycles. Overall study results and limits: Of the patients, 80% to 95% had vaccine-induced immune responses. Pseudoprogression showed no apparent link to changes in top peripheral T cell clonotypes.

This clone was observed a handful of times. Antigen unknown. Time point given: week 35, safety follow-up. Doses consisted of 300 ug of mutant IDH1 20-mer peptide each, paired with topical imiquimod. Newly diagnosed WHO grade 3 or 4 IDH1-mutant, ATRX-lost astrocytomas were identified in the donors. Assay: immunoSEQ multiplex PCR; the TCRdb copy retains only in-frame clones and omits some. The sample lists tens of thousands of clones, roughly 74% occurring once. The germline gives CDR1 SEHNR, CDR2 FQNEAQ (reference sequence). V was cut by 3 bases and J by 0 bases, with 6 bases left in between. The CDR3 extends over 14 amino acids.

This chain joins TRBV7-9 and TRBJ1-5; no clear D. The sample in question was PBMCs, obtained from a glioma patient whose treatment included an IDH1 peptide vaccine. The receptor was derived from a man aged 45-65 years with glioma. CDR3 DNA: TGTGCCAGCAGCTTCAGCAATAGCAATCAGCCCCAGCATTTT. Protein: CASSFSNSNQPQHF.